One T cell receptor beta chain is described in this entry. Its antigen is not known. TCRdb re-analysed the reads in MiXCR, keeping a single row per CDR3 protein. The data contain some 940,000 distinct CDR3 sequences, about a third of them singletons. This sample was included in a study of T cell repertoires in cytomegalovirus infection. This CDR3 is built from 16 residues. V dropped 3 bases and J dropped 4 bases, with 18 bases sitting between them. The chain recombines TRBV12-3 or TRBV12-4 with TRBJ1-2; D uncertain. This clonotype originated in a human donor in good health (CMV status not recorded). Some clones in this sample may be carry-over from other donors' samples. The source was cultured CD8+ T cells from PBMCs, collected from culture after CMV antigen stimulation. CDR3 sequence: CASSFGPDVRPYGYTF. The CDR3 DNA reads as TGTGCCAGCAGTTTCGGACCTGATGTCCGCCCCTATGGCTACACCTTC.